This T cell receptor (beta chain) was identified in a study of cytomegalovirus exposure and HLA in healthy donors. Notes on the study in general: Prediction of most subjects' HLA-A and HLA-B alleles by TCR beta sequences was reportedly accurate. TCR beta V- and J-gene trimming was later associated with a missense DCLRE1C variant. An analysis done earlier found most TCR beta V segments productive about 87% or about 30% of the time. Generally TCR sequences proved uncommon, though certain public TCRs appeared in numerous donors.

Both 60 Vbeta primers and 13 Jbeta primers went into the PCR. The repertoire was sequenced with immunoSEQ multiplex PCR; TCRdb's copy has only in-frame clones and lacks some. The repertoire consists of about 200,000 clones, with 73% occurring once and the leading ten covering around 1.9%. This clone has more than one count but fewer than ten. Its antigen is unidentified. Germline V CDR1 and CDR2: LNHDA, SQIVND (reference sequence). The CDR3 loop spans 15 amino acids. V dropped 7 bases and J dropped 1 base, with 14 bases sitting between them. The rearrangement links TRBV19 to TRBJ1-5; D is perhaps TRBD1 (5 bases). The material sequenced was PBMCs. This receptor was taken from a woman in her 30s in good health and CMV-seronegative. CDR3: CASTPQGRSNQPQHF. Written as DNA, the CDR3 is TGTGCCAGTACACCCCAGGGTCGGAGCAATCAGCCCCAGCATTTT.